This entry lists 24 T cell receptor beta chains sequenced from one sample in a study of T cell changes during pregnancy in multiple sclerosis. Only in-frame clones appear in the TCRdb table, and some are missing; sequencing was by immunoSEQ multiplex PCR. This sample has 84,000 or so clones, with 94% found just once. The material was peripheral blood, obtained in the third trimester of pregnancy. The receptors here all came from a female donor with multiple sclerosis, enrolled in a pregnancy study.

The chain carries TRBV6-6 and TRBJ1-5; perhaps TRBD1 as D (5 bases). This CDR3 is 13 amino acids long. V shed 8 bases and J shed 1 base, with 9 bases lying between them. CDR1 and CDR2 from the germline V gene are MNHNY and SVGAGI (reference sequence). CDR3 DNA: TGTGCCAGCGCCTCAGGGAGCAATCAGCCCCAGCATTTT. Translated, it gives CASASGSNQPQHF.

This chain uses TRBV25-1 with TRBJ1-1, with a weak D call TRBD1 (5 bases). The CDR3 is made up of 13 amino acids. The germline gives CDR1 MGHDK, CDR2 SYGVNS. The germline V and J ends were trimmed by 3 bases and 7 bases, with 12 bases remaining between them. As DNA, the CDR3 is TGTGCCAGCAGTGACCAAACCACAGGTGAAGCTTTCTTT. Translating it yields CASSDQTTGEAFF.

The chain recombines TRBV9 with TRBJ2-7; D is perhaps TRBD2 (6 bases). Between the trimmed V and J ends, which lost 3 bases and 2 bases, there was a span of 12 bases. Germline lookup yields CDR1 SGDLS and CDR2 YYNGEE. The CDR3 consists of 14 residues. DNA of the CDR3: TGTGCCAGCAGCGCCTACGGGGGACCCTACGAGCAGTACTTC. Amino acids: CASSAYGGPYEQYF.

The chain couples TRBV9 to TRBJ2-5, with 8 bases aligning to TRBD2. The CDR3 covers 17 residues. Germline V lookup: CDR1 SGDLS, CDR2 YYNGEE. Losses at the gene ends were 4 bases for V and 3 bases for J; bases not matched to a gene: 14. Here the CDR3 DNA reads TGTGCCAGCAGCCCCTTCGGGGGAGCGGGGGTTAAAGAGACCCAGTACTTC. It encodes CASSPFGGAGVKETQYF.

The chain carries TRBV19 and TRBJ1-2, with D perhaps matching TRBD1 (6 bases). CDR1 and CDR2 (germline): LNHDA, SQIVND (reference sequence). This CDR3 spans 14 amino acids. Trimming left V 3 bases short and J 2 bases short, with 10 bases between. The CDR3, as DNA: TGTGCCAGTAGTATCTGGCAGGGGAACTATGGCTACACCTTC. This translates into CASSIWQGNYGYTF. The variable domain in full, completed from reference TRBV19 and TRBJ1-2, reads DGGITQSPKYLFRKEGQNVTLSCEQNLNHDAMYWYRQDPGQGLRLIYYSQIVNDFQKGDIAEGYSVSREKKESFPLTVTSAQKNPTAFYLCASSIWQGNYGYTFGSGTRLTVV.

This rearrangement joins TRBV5-1 to TRBJ2-7, with D possibly matching TRBD1 (6 bases). The CDR3 extends over 14 amino acids. Germline CDR1 and CDR2: SGHRS and YFSETQ. Trimming cost V 0 bases and J 9 bases, with 16 bases left between them. The CDR3 protein is CASSLAEMKGGQYF. The CDR3 DNA follows: TGCGCCAGCAGCTTGGCCGAGATGAAAGGGGGGCAGTACTTC.

This clone has just one count. The chain links TRBV2 to TRBJ1-1; D ambiguous. V was cut by 6 bases and J by 1 base, with 15 bases left in between. The CDR3 length is 15 residues. Germline-derived CDR1 and CDR2 are SNHLY and FYNNEI. CDR3 DNA sequence: TGTGCCAGCAGGCCGCGACAAAATCAGAACACTGAAGCTTTCTTT. Translation gives CASRPRQNQNTEAFF.

The V call is TRBV11-2, the J call TRBJ1-5; D might be TRBD1 (5 bases). The CDR3 sequence is 13 residues long. With 3 bases removed from V and 5 bases from J, the gap between germline ends came to 8 bases. Germline lookup yields CDR1 SGHAT and CDR2 FQNNGV. The CDR3 DNA reads as TGTGCCAGCAGCTTTGGGGGGGATCAGCCCCAGCATTTT. It codes for CASSFGGDQPQHF.

This clone showed up just once. This chain links TRBV6-1 with TRBJ1-1; D is unresolved. CDR1 MNHNS and CDR2 SASEGT come from the germline V gene. The CDR3 has 14 residues. The V end lost 4 bases, the J end lost 2 bases, and 11 bases lay between the germline ends. Here the CDR3 reads CASSAIPGNTEAFF. The CDR3 DNA reads TGTGCCAGCAGTGCAATCCCGGGAAACACTGAAGCTTTCTTT.

This chain links TRBV6-5 with TRBJ2-1; 14 bases fit TRBD2. Germline V lookup: CDR1 MNHEY, CDR2 SVGAGI. There are 15 residues in the CDR3. The V segment lost 6 bases and the J segment 8 bases; nucleotides outside the gene matches: 6. The CDR3 DNA is TGTGCCAGCAGAGGACTAGCGGGGGGTGTAGATGAGCAGTTCTTC. Residues: CASRGLAGGVDEQFF.

The chain joins TRBV30 to TRBJ2-2; D may be TRBD2 (6 bases). Germline CDR1 and CDR2: GTSNPN and SVGIG (reference sequence). V dropped 7 bases and J dropped 6 bases, with 12 bases sitting between them. The CDR3 is 12 amino acids. In DNA form, the CDR3 reads TGTGCCTCCGGGTGGGGGGCCGGGGAGCTGTTTTTT. Amino acids: CASGWGAGELFF.

The chain has TRBV30 and TRBJ2-7; no clear D gene. Trimming cost V 5 bases and J 3 bases, with 14 bases left between them. The CDR3 runs 13 residues. The germline V gene encodes CDR1 GTSNPN and CDR2 SVGIG (reference sequence). The CDR3 sequence: CAWEDGNSYEQYF. The CDR3 DNA reads as TGTGCCTGGGAAGATGGTAACAGCTACGAGCAGTACTTC.

The V gene is TRBV10-3, the J gene TRBJ1-2; D is uncertain. Trimming removed 2 bases from V and 2 bases from J, with 24 bases in between. The germline V gene encodes CDR1 ENHRY and CDR2 SYGVKD. This CDR3 has 19 residues. This chain's CDR3 is CAISEPPSGVGLSNYGYTF. The CDR3 bases are TGTGCCATCAGTGAGCCCCCAAGCGGGGTGGGGTTATCAAACTATGGCTACACCTTC.

The J gene is TRBJ2-2, the V gene TRBV5-1, with a weak D call TRBD1 (6 bases). Germline V gene data show CDR1 as SGHRS and CDR2 as YFSETQ. Trimming took off 4 bases at V and 9 bases at J, with 19 bases between the two ends. CDR3 size: 15 residues. The CDR3 nucleotides are TGCGCCAGCAGCCTTCTTGCAGGGGCCGTAAGGGAGCTGTTTTTT. Translated, it gives CASSLLAGAVRELFF.

The J gene is TRBJ2-7, the V gene TRBV7-9, with D maybe TRBD2 (6 bases). V lost 3 bases to trimming and J lost 6 bases, with 15 bases between them. The CDR3 totals 14 residues. Germline CDR1 SEHNR, CDR2 FQNEAQ (reference sequence). Here the CDR3 reads CASSFGGKPVEQYF. The DNA for the CDR3 is TGTGCCAGCAGCTTTGGCGGGAAGCCCGTCGAGCAGTACTTC.

The chain joins TRBV11-2 to TRBJ2-1; D unclear. V lost 5 bases and J 5 bases, leaving 10 bases between the germline ends. CDR3 length: 13 residues. CDR1 and CDR2 (germline): SGHAT, FQNNGV. The CDR3 loop reads CASSQTPNNEQFF. The CDR3 coding sequence is TGTGCCAGCAGCCAAACCCCTAACAATGAGCAGTTCTTC.

The gene calls are TRBV5-8 and TRBJ1-5, with D possibly matching TRBD1 (5 bases). V was cut by 1 base and J by 5 bases, with 10 bases left in between. This CDR3 is 14 amino acids long. From germline, CDR1 is SGHTS and CDR2 YDEGEE. The CDR3 sequence: CASSLRQGHQPQHF. Written as DNA, the CDR3 is TGTGCCAGCAGCTTGCGGCAGGGCCATCAGCCCCAGCATTTT.

This rearrangement joins TRBV7-6 to TRBJ1-6; 9 bases are shared with TRBD1. With 5 bases clipped from V and 9 bases from J, the junction kept 8 bases outside the gene matches. Germline assignment: CDR1 SGHVS and CDR2 FNYEAQ. The CDR3 contains 15 residues. CDR3 in amino acids: CASSPGTGRLSPLHF. The CDR3, as DNA: TGTGCCAGCAGCCCCGGGACAGGGAGGCTTTCACCCCTCCACTTT.

The V and J genes are TRBV11-2 and TRBJ1-2, with 7 bases fitting TRBD1. Germline lookup yields CDR1 SGHAT and CDR2 FQNNGV. There are 15 residues in the CDR3. J lost 4 bases, V lost 4 bases, and 9 bases had no gene match. DNA for the CDR3: TGTGCCAGCAGCTCTCCCAGGGGGGCCGGCTATGGCTACACCTTC. The encoded protein is CASSSPRGAGYGYTF.

This clone was counted a single time. Here the CDR3 DNA reads TGTGCCAGCAGCTTTCAGCGGGTATCCTACAATGAGCAGTTCTTC. It specifies CASSFQRVSYNEQFF. The chain combines TRBV5-6 with TRBJ2-1, with a tentative D call TRBD2 (6 bases). Germline CDR1 is SGHDT and CDR2 is YYEEEE. V lost 2 bases, J lost 1 base, and 10 bases lay in between. The CDR3 has 15 amino acids.

This chain links TRBV18 with TRBJ2-5; 8 bases are shared with TRBD2. Germline assignment: CDR1 KGHSH and CDR2 LQKENI. Unmatched junction bases numbered 0, after V lost 1 base and J lost 2 bases. This CDR3 is built from 14 residues. The CDR3 sequence is CASSPQRGQETQYF. CDR3 bases: TGTGCCAGCTCACCACAGCGGGGGCAAGAGACCCAGTACTTC.

The V call is TRBV13, the J call TRBJ1-4; the match to TRBD1 covers 7 bases. CDR3 length: 15 amino acids. The germline CDR1 and CDR2 sequences are PRHDT and FYEKMQ (reference sequence). The V and J ends lost 5 bases and 8 bases, in that order; junction bases with no gene match: 11. CDR3 in amino acids: CASSPGTVHGEKLFF. CDR3 nucleotide sequence: TGTGCCAGCAGCCCCGGGACAGTCCATGGGGAAAAACTGTTTTTT. Drawing the rest from reference TRBV13 and TRBJ1-4, the complete variable domain is AAGVIQSPRHLIKEKRETATLKCYPIPRHDTVYWYQQGPGQDPQFLISFYEKMQSDKGSIPDRFSAQQFSDYHSELNMSSLELGDSALYFCASSPGTVHGEKLFFGSGTQLSVL.

The chain combines TRBV19 with TRBJ1-2, with unresolved D. The V gene lost 5 bases and the J gene lost 3 bases, with 7 bases spanning the gap. The CDR3 length is 12 residues. The germline CDR1 and CDR2 sequences are LNHDA and SQIVND (reference sequence). This CDR3 is CASSGGHYGYTF. The CDR3 DNA reads TGTGCCAGTAGTGGAGGTCACTATGGCTACACCTTC.

V is TRBV5-4 and J is TRBJ2-5; TRBD2 aligns across 12 bases. The V gene's germline CDR1 is SGHNT and CDR2 YYREEE (reference sequence). The trim removed 5 bases at V and 0 bases at J, leaving 8 bases unmatched. The CDR3 extends over 17 amino acids. The CDR3 bases are TGTGCCAGCAGGGGGACTAGCGGGCGTATGAACCAAGAGACCCAGTACTTC. Translating gives CASRGTSGRMNQETQYF.